Here is one T cell receptor beta chain with its context. Genomic DNA constituted the template upon which TCR beta VDJ and CDR3 profiling was performed. TCRdb used MiXCR to reprocess the reads, holding one entry per CDR3 protein. Of a few hundred thousand distinct CDR3 sequences listed, 30% to 40% were seen once; the top ten hold roughly 1.1%. V was pared by 8 bases and J by 4 bases, with 5 bases of the junction left unmatched. The CDR3 length is 12 residues. Germline CDR1 reads SQVTM; CDR2 reads ANQGSEA. The data belong to a study of CD8+CD57+ T cells in acquired aplastic anemia. In the study overall: An average of roughly 3 ug of DNA was obtained from sorted CD4+ and CD8+ cells. Some 11 million reads, on average, were obtained for CD4+ cells from healthy donors.

This chain uses TRBV29-1 with TRBJ1-1; 9 bases align to TRBD1. This receptor was identified in a human donor in good health, serving as a control. Sequencing was done on a sample of sorted CD4+, CD8+, or CD8+CD57+ T cells (not recorded which) from PBMCs. The CDR3 here is CSLGTGSTEAFF. CDR3 nucleotide sequence: TGCAGCTTGGGGACAGGGAGCACTGAAGCTTTCTTT.